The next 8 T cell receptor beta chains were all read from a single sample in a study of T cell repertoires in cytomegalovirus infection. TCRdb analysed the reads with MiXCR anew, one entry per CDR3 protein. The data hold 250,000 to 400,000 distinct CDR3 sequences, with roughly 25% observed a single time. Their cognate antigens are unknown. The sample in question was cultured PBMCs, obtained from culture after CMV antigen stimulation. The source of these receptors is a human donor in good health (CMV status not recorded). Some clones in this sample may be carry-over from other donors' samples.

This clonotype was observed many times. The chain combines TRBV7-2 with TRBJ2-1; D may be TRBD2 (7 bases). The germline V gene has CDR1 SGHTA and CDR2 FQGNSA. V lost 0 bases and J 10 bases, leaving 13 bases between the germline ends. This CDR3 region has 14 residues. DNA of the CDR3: TGTGCCAGCAGCTTAGCAGGGGGGGCAGGCGAGCAGTTCTTC. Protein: CASSLAGGAGEQFF.

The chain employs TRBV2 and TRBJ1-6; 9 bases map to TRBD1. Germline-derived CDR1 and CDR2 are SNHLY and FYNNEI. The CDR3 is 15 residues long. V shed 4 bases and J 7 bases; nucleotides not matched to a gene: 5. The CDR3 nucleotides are TGTGCCAGCAGTGGACAGGGGGTAGGGAATTCACCCCTCCACTTT. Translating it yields CASSGQGVGNSPLHF.

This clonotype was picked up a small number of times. CDR3 residues: CASSQLGPLGYEQYF. The CDR3 DNA reads TGCGCCAGCAGCCAACTGGGACCCTTGGGCTACGAGCAGTACTTC. This rearrangement joins TRBV4-3 to TRBJ2-7; either TRBD1 or TRBD2 may fit D (5 bases each). The germline gives CDR1 LGHNA, CDR2 YSLEER. The CDR3 totals 15 residues. Between the trimmed V and J ends, which lost 2 bases and 3 bases, there was a span of 14 bases.

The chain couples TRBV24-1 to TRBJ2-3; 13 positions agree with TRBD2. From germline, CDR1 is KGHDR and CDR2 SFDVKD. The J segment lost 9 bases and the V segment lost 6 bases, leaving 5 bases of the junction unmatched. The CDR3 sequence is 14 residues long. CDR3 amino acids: CATSPTSGRSTQYF. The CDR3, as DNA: TGTGCCACCAGTCCGACTAGCGGGAGGTCCACGCAGTATTTT.

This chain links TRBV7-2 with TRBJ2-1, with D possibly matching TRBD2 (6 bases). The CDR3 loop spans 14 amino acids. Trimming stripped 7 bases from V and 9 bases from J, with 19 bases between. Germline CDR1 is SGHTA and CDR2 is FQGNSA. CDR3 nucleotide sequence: TGTGCCAGCAACCAGCTGTCGGAGGGTATTGAGCAGTTCTTC. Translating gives CASNQLSEGIEQFF.

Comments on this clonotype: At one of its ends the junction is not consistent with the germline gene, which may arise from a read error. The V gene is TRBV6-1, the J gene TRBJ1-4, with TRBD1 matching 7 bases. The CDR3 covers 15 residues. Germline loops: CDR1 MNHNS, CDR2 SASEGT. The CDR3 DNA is TGTGCCAACAGTGAAGCTGAAGGGGGCCGGGAAAAACTGTTTTTT. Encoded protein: CANSEAEGGREKLFF.

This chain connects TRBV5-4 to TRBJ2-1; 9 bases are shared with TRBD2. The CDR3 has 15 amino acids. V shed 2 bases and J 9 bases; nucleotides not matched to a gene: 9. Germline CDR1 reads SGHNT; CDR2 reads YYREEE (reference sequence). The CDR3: CASSFDAGGPGEQFF. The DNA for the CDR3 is TGTGCCAGCAGCTTCGATGCGGGAGGGCCGGGTGAGCAGTTCTTC.

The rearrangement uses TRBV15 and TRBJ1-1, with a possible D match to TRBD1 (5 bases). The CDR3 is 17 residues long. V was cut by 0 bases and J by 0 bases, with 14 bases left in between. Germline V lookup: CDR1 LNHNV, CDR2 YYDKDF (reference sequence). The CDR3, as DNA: TGTGCCACCAGCAGAGATGGCCGGGGCTGGCTGAACACTGAAGCTTTCTTT. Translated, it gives CATSRDGRGWLNTEAFF.